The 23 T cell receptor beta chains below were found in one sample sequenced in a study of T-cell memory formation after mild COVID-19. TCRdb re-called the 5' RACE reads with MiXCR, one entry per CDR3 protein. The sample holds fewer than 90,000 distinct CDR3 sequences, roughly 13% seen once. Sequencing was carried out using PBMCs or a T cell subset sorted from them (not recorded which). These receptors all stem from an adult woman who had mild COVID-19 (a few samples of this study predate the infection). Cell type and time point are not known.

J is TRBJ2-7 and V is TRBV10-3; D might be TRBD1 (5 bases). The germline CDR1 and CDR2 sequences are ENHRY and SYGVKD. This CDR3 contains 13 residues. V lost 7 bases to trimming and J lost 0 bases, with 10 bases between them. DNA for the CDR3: TGTGCCATCACCGAGGACACCTCCTACGAGCAGTACTTC. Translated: CAITEDTSYEQYF.

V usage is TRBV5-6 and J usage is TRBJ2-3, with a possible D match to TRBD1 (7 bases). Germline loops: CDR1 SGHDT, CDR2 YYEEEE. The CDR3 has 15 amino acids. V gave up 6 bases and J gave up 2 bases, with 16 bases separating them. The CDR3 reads CASIQEGAPTDTQYF. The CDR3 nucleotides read TGTGCCAGCATCCAGGAGGGGGCCCCCACAGATACGCAGTATTTT.

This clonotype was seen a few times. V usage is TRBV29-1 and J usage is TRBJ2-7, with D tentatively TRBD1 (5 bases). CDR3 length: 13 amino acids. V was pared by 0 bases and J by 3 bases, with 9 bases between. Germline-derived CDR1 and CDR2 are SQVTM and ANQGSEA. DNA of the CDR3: TGCAGCGTTGAAGAGCCAGGGAACTACGAGCAGTACTTC. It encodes CSVEEPGNYEQYF.

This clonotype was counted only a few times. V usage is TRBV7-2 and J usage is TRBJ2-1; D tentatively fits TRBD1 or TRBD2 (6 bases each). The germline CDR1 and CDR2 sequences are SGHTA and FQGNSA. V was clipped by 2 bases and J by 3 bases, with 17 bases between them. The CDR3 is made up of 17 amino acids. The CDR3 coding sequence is TGTGCCAGCAGCTTAAACGAGGAGGGGGGCTTCTACAATGAGCAGTTCTTC. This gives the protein CASSLNEEGGFYNEQFF.

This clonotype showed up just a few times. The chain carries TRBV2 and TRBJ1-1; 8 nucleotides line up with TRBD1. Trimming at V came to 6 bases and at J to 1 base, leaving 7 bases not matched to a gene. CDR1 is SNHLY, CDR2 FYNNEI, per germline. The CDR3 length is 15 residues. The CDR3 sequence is CASRHSGTGNTEAFF. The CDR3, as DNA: TGTGCCAGCAGGCATTCCGGGACAGGGAACACTGAAGCTTTCTTT.

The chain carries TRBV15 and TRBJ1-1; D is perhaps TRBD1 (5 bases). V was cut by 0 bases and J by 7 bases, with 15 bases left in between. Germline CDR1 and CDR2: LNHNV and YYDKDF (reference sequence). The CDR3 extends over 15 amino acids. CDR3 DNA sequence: TGTGCCACCAGCAGAGATTACGAGGGGCAAATTGAAGCTTTCTTT. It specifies CATSRDYEGQIEAFF. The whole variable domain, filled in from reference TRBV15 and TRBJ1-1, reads DAMVIQNPRYQVTQFGKPVTLSCSQTLNHNVMYWYQQKSSQAPKLLFHYYDKDFNNEADTPDNFQSRRPNTSFCFLDIRSPGLGDTAMYLCATSRDYEGQIEAFFGQGTRLTVV.

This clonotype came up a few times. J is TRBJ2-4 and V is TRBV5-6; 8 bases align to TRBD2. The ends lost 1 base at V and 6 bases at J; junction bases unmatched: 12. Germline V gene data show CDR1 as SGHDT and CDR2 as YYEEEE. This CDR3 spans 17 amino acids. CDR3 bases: TGTGCCAGCAGCTTGTTAAGTGCGGGAGGCCTGGGAAACATTCAGTACTTC. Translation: CASSLLSAGGLGNIQYF. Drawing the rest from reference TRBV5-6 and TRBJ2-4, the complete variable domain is DAGVTQSPTHLIKTRGQQVTLRCSPKSGHDTVSWYQQALGQGPQFIFQYYEEEERQRGNFPDRFSGHQFPNYSSELNVNALLLGDSALYLCASSLLSAGGLGNIQYFGAGTRLSVL.

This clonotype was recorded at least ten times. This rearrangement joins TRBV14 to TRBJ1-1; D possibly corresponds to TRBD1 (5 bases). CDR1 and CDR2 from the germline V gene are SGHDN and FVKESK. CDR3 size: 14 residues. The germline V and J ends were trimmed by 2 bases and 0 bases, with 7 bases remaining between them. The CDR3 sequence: CASSQLGVNTEAFF. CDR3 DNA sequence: TGTGCCAGCAGCCAACTAGGGGTGAACACTGAAGCTTTCTTT.

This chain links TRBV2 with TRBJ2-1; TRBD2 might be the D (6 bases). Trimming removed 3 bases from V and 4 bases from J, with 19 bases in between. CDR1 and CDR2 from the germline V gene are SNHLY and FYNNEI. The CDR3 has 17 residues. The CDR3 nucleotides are TGTGCCAGCAGTGAGCTGTGGGGGTATGGGGGGTACAATGAGCAGTTCTTC. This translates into CASSELWGYGGYNEQFF.

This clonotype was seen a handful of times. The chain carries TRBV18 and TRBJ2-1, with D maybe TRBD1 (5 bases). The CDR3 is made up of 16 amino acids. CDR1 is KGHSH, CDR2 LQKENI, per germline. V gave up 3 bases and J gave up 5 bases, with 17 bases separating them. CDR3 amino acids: CASSPTLQGRDNEQFF. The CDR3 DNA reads TGTGCCAGCTCACCTACCCTGCAGGGAAGGGACAATGAGCAGTTCTTC.

Written as DNA, the CDR3 is TGTGCCAGCAGCCCCAGTGTCCAGGGGAGGAATTCACCCCTCCACTTT. Amino acids: CASSPSVQGRNSPLHF. The genes are TRBV6-5 and TRBJ1-6, with D possibly being TRBD1 (6 bases). Looked up from germline, CDR1 is MNHEY and CDR2 is SVGAGI. Deletions cut 6 bases from V and 7 bases from J, with 19 bases between. The CDR3 has 16 residues.

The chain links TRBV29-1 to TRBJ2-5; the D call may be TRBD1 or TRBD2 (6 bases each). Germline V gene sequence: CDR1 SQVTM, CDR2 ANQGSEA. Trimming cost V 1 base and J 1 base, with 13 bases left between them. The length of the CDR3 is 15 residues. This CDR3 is CSVEASAGAQETQYF. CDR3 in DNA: TGCAGCGTTGAAGCTAGCGCAGGGGCCCAAGAGACCCAGTACTTC.

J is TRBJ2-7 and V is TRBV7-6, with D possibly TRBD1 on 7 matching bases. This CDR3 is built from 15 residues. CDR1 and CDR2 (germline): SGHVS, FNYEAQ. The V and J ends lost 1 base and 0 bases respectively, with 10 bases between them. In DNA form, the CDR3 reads TGTGCCAGCAGCTTAGGGCAGGGGGGCTCCTACGAGCAGTACTTC. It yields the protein CASSLGQGGSYEQYF.

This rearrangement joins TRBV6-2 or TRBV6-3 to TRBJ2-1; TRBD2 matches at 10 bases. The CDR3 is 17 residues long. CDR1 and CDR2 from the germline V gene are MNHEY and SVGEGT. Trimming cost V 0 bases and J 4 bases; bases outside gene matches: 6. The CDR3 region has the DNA TGTGCCAGCAGTTACTCGGCGGGACTAGCGTCTTACAATGAGCAGTTCTTC. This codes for CASSYSAGLASYNEQFF.

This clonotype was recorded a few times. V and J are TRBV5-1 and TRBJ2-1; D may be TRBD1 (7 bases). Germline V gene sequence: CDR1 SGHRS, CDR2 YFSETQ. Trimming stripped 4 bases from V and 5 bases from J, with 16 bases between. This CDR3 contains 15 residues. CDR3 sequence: CASSPRQGGDNEQFF. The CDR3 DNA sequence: TGCGCCAGCAGCCCTAGACAGGGAGGAGACAATGAGCAGTTCTTC.

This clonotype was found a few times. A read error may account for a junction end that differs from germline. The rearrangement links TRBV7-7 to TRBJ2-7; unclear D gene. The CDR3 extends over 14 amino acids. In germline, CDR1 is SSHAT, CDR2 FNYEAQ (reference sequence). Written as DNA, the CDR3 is TGTGCTAGCAGCCCGCTAGAGGACTCCTACGAGCAGTACTTC. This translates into CASSPLEDSYEQYF.

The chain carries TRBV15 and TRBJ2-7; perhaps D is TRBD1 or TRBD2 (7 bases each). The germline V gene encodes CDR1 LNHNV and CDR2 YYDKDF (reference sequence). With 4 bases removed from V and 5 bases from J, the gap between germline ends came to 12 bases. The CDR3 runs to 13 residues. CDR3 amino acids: CATSTGGGNEQYF. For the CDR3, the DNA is TGTGCCACCAGCACAGGGGGGGGGAACGAGCAGTACTTC.

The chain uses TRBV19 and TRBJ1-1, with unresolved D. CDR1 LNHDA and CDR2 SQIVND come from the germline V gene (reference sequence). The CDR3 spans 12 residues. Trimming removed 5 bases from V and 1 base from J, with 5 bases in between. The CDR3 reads CASSFRNTEAFF. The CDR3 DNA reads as TGTGCCAGTAGTTTCAGGAACACTGAAGCTTTCTTT.

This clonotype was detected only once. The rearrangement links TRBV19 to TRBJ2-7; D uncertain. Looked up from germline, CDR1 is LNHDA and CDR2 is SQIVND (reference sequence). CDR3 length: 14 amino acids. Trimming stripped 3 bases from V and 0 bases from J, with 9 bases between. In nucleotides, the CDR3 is TGTGCCAGTAGTATGTCCGGGTCCTCCTACGAGCAGTACTTC. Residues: CASSMSGSSYEQYF.

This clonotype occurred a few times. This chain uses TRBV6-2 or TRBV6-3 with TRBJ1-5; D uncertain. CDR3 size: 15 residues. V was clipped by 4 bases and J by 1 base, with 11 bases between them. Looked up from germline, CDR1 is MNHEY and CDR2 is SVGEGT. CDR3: CASSWAAVSNQPQHF. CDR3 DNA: TGTGCCAGCAGTTGGGCGGCAGTAAGCAATCAGCCCCAGCATTTT.

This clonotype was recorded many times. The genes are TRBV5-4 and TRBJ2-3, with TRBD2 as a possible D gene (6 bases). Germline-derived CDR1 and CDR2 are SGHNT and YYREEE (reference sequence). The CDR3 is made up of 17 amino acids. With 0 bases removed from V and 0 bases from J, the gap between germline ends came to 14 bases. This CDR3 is CASSLGVAAPSTDTQYF. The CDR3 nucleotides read TGTGCCAGCAGCTTGGGTGTAGCGGCGCCTAGCACAGATACGCAGTATTTT.

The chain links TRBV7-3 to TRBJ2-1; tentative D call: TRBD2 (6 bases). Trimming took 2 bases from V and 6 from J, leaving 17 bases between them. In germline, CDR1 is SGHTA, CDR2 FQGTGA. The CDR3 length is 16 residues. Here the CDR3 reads CASSLGSGVKGNEQFF. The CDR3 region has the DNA TGTGCCAGCAGCTTAGGTTCGGGAGTGAAGGGCAATGAGCAGTTCTTC.

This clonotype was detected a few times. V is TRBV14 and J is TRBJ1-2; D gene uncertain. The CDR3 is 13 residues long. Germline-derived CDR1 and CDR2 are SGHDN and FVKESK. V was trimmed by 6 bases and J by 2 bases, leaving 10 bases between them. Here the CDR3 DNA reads TGTGCCAGCAGTCAAATCGAAAACTATGGCTACACCTTC. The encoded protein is CASSQIENYGYTF.